Sequencing of this T cell receptor (beta chain) was carried out in a study of spatial heterogeneity in lung cancer. Whole-study results and caveats: More often at tumor resection than at routine follow-up, ubiquitous expanded tumor TCRs were detected in the blood.

All TCR cDNA molecules were individually tagged with a unique molecular identifier. TCRdb itself ran the 5' RACE reads through MiXCR, one entry per CDR3 protein. This repertoire shows tens of thousands of distinct CDR3 sequences, 12% found once; its top ten account for 35% to 50%. This clonotype was observed a handful of times. Its antigen is undetermined. The sample's time point: sample taken at primary tumor resection. Researchers sequenced whole RNA taken from tumor, nontumor lung or frozen PBMC without sorting. V lost 3 bases to trimming and J lost 0 bases, with 12 bases between them. The germline V gene has CDR1 LGHNA and CDR2 YSLEER. The CDR3 covers 16 residues.

The J gene is TRBJ2-4, the V gene TRBV4-3; D remains unclear. The sample was PBMCs, taken at surgery. This sequence was found in a male donor with early-stage non-small cell lung cancer. Here the CDR3 DNA reads TGCGCCAGCAGCCAGGAATTAGCAGAAGCCAAAAACATTCAGTACTTC. Its protein is CASSQELAEAKNIQYF.